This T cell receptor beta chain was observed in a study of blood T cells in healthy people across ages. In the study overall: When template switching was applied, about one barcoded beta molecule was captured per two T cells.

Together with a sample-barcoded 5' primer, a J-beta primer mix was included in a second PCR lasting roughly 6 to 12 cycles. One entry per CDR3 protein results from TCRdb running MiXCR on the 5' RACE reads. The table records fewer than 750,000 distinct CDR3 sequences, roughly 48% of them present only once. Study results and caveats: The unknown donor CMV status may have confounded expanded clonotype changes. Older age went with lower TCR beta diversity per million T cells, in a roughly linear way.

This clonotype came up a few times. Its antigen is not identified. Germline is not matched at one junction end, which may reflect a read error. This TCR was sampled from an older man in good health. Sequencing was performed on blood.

The CDR3 is CAGSVTYEQYF. DNA of the CDR3: TGTGCCGGGAGTGTAACCTACGAGCAGTACTTC. The chain is built from TRBV30 and TRBJ2-7, with D possibly being TRBD2 (5 bases). This CDR3 is 11 amino acids long. CDR1 is GTSNPN, CDR2 SVGIG, per germline (reference sequence).